This TCR beta chain was documented in a study of blood T cell repertoires in COVID-19. Looking at the study overall: T cells, B-cell-depleted T cells, or PBMCs supplied cDNA or gDNA.

This CDR3 region has 13 residues. Looked up from germline, CDR1 is LGHDT and CDR2 is YNNKEL (reference sequence). V gave up 2 bases and J gave up 6 bases, with 11 bases separating them. Per the original data handling: From reference gene primer amplification, estimates of nucleated cell counts were derived. Data came from immunoSEQ multiplex PCR; TCRdb stores just in-frame clones and leaves some out. V, J and clone size were drawn from that table, and D and trimming were deduced from the DNA. This repertoire shows some 45,000 clones, roughly 90% found once; its top ten account for 14%. This chain connects TRBV3-1 (or the pseudogene TRBV3-2) to TRBJ2-7, with D perhaps TRBD2 (5 bases). The TCR sequence derives from a human donor in a cohort sampled during active COVID-19. Sequencing was done on a sample of peripheral blood. The CDR3 sequence is CASSQYQAGEQYF. The CDR3, as DNA: TGTGCCAGCAGCCAATATCAGGCGGGCGAGCAGTACTTC.